This T cell receptor beta chain was sequenced during a study of OX40 agonist ivuxolimab in advanced cancers. Describing the broader study: Ivuxolimab was a fully human IgG2 agonistic monoclonal antibody targeting the costimulatory receptor OX40 (CD134). Intravenous ivuxolimab was administered to patients every 2 weeks at six dose levels: 0.01, 0.1, 0.3, 1.5, 3 and 10 mg/kg. Of the approximately 54 dose-escalation patients, hepatocellular carcinoma was present in roughly 19, melanoma in approximately 15, renal cell carcinoma in 9 and head and neck cancer in 9. In the dose-escalation cohort, 75% to 90% of patients were male, and the mean age was 60 years with a range of roughly 23 to 79. Patients were allowed to have had prior anti-PD-1, anti-PD-L1 or anti-CTLA-4 therapy, and more than 30% of the dose-escalation patients had previously received checkpoint inhibitors. Partial responses occurred in three dose-escalation patients, of whom one had hepatocellular carcinoma and two had cutaneous melanoma. The point of sequencing TCRbeta in the periphery was to test whether ivuxolimab changed TCR sequence diversity and drove clonal T-cell expansion. The monotherapy dose-escalation portion (N = 52 patients) of the phase I ivuxolimab trial is reported in the paper. The investigation overall reported the following: Low levels of normalized T-cell clonal expansion were also seen in some nonresponding patients. In the 0.1-3.0 mg/kg groups, partial responders were among the patients with the lowest normalized peripheral clonal expansion, particularly in CD8+ T cells. On average, CD8+ T cells showed more expanded clones than CD4+ T cells after ivuxolimab. The antigen specificity of the peripheral T cells that underwent clonal expansion was not determined. At doses of 0.1 to 3.0 mg/kg, clonal expansion of both CD4+ and CD8+ blood T cells was observed from baseline to week 6.

From a lookup of the germline V gene, CDR1 and CDR2 are MNHNS and SASEGT. There are 12 amino acids in the CDR3, from cysteine to phenylalanine inclusive. CDR3 DNA only is kept here, 36 bases in frame from base 1. The junction carries 12 bases between V and J, which are trimmed by 11 bases and 5 bases respectively. Patients with autoimmune disease history or receiving systemic immunosuppression were excluded from the trial. Peripheral blood for TCR sequencing was collected from all dose cohorts at baseline, on cycle 4 day 1, and on cycle 7 day 1. Samples were obtained from an open-label, multicenter, first-in-human phase I dose-escalation trial of ivuxolimab. Adults with locally advanced or metastatic melanoma, renal cell, hepatocellular, or head and neck squamous cell carcinoma were enrolled in the trial. Before TCR sequencing, CD4+ T cells and CD8+ T cells were sorted from peripheral blood as separate populations.

To sequence the TCRbeta CDR3 region, genomic DNA was isolated from the sorted cells. The immunoSEQ Assay was used to sequence the TCRbeta CDR3 regions. This is the immuneACCESS table as TCRdb keeps it, with only in-frame sequences that have V and J called. A part of the clones is gone; compared with another copy, unresolved V genes explain less than half, and the rest is unexplained. The sample yields about 74,000 clones; roughly 84% were counted once. Jointly, the top ten make up about 2.1% of the sample. In the case of this clone: Its antigen is unknown. No base-level quality is on record; no much larger clone is a single base apart.

Rearrangement joined TRBV6-1 to TRBJ1-4; the D gene cannot be named for sure. The TCR sequence derives from an adult with an advanced solid tumor such as melanoma, head and neck, liver or kidney cancer. The starting material was CD4+ or CD8+ T cells sorted from blood, obtained in a trial of the OX40 agonist ivuxolimab. The CDR3 corresponds to CAGRAANEKLFF. The sequenced DNA is TGTGCCGGCCGGGCCGCGAATGAAAAACTGTTTTTT.